Listed below are T cell receptor beta chains from one sample, sequenced in a study of early T cells in non-severe SARS-CoV-2 infection. TCRdb analysed the 5' RACE reads with MiXCR anew, one entry per CDR3 protein. The repertoire has about 70,000 distinct CDR3 sequences, 10% to 12% of them found once; the top ten carry 4.7%. The sequencing sample was made of whole blood. The receptors derive from an adult who was a healthcare worker with PCR-confirmed SARS-CoV-2 infection or an uninfected control (not recorded which). The conserved cysteine and the conserved F or W are not part of the CDR3 here.

CDR3	V	J
ASRVEGQGDTGELF	TRBV5-6	TRBJ2-2
ASSPGANVLT	TRBV6-1	TRBJ2-6
ASSRRHSNYGYT	TRBV7-2	TRBJ1-2
ATSGTGSNEQF	TRBV10-3	TRBJ2-1
ASSLRHPSTDTQY	TRBV7-2	TRBJ2-3
ASSYSRDSPLH	TRBV6-6	TRBJ1-6
ASSLAVRGTDTQY	TRBV27	TRBJ2-3
ASGLTRTDSAF	TRBV12-5	TRBJ1-1
ASSSTGTEAYEQY	TRBV7-9	TRBJ2-7
ATRLGLVGTGELF	TRBV15	TRBJ2-2
SVEWGETQY	TRBV29-1	TRBJ2-5
ASSPPTGAIGNTIY	TRBV7-9	TRBJ1-3
ASSPDYNEQF	TRBV12-3/TRBV12-4	TRBJ2-1